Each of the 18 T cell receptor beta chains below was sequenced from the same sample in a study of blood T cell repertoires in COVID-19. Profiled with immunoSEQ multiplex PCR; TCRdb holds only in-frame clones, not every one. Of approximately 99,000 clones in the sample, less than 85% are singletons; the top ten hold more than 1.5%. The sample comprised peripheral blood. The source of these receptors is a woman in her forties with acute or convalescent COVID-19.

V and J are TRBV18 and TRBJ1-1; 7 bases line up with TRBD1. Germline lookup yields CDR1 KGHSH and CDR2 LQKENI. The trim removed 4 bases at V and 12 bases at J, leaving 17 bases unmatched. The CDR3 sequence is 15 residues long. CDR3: CASSLRQGSGDETFF. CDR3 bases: TGTGCCAGCTCACTACGACAGGGCTCAGGAGATGAGACTTTCTTT.

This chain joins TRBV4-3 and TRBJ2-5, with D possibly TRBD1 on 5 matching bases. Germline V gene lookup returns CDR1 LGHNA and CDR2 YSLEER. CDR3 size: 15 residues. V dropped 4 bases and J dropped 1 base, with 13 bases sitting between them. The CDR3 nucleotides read TGCGCCAGCAGCCTGTTTGACGACAGCCAAGAGACCCAGTACTTC. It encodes CASSLFDDSQETQYF.

The CDR3 nucleotides are TGTGCCAGCAGTCCTGATTCGGGGGGAGGAAACACCATATATTTT. This codes for CASSPDSGGGNTIYF. The V gene is TRBV27, the J gene TRBJ1-3, with D perhaps matching TRBD1 (5 bases). Trimming removed 5 bases from V and 4 bases from J, with 15 bases in between. The CDR3 runs to 15 residues. The germline V gene has CDR1 MNHEY and CDR2 SMNVEV (reference sequence).

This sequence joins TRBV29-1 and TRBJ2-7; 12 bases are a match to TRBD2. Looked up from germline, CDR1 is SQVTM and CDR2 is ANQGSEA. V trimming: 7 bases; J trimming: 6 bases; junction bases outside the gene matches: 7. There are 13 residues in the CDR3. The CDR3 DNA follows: TGCAGCGGAGGCCGGACTAGCGGGGCCGAGCAGTACTTC. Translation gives CSGGRTSGAEQYF.

The CDR3 DNA reads as TGTGCCAGCAGCCCCGGAGGGGCGGGGGGGCTCACAGATACGCAGTATTTT. Translation: CASSPGGAGGLTDTQYF. The chain links TRBV5-4 to TRBJ2-3; 9 positions match TRBD2. The germline gives CDR1 SGHNT, CDR2 YYREEE (reference sequence). There are 17 residues in the CDR3. Losses at the gene ends were 4 bases for V and 2 bases for J; bases not matched to a gene: 11.

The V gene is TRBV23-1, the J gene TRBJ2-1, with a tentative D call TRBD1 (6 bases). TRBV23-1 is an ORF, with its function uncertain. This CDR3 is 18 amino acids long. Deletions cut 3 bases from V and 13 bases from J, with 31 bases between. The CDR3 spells CASSQGEGDNYTTMDQFF. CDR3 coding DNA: TGCGCCAGCAGTCAGGGGGAAGGGGACAATTACACTACAATGGATCAGTTCTTC.

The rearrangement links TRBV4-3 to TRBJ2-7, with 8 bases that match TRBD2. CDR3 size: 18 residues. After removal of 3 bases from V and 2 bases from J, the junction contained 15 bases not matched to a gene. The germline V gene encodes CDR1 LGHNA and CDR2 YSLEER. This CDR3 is CASSHSFSGSGGTYEQYF. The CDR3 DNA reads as TGCGCCAGCAGCCACTCCTTTTCGGGGAGCGGGGGCACCTACGAGCAGTACTTC.

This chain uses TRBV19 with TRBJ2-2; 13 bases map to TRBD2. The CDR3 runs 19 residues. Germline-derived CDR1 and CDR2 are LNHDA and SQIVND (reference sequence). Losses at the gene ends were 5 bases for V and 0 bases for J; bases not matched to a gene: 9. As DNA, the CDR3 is TGTGCCAGTAGTCCCTGGAGGACTAGCGGGGGATCGAACACCGGGGAGCTGTTTTTT. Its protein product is CASSPWRTSGGSNTGELFF.

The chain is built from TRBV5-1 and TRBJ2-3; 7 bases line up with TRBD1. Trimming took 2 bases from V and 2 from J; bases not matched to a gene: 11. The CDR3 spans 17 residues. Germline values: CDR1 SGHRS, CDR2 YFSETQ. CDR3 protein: CASSFKPRDSFTDTQYF. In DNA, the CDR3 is TGCGCCAGCAGCTTTAAACCCCGGGACAGTTTCACAGATACGCAGTATTTT.

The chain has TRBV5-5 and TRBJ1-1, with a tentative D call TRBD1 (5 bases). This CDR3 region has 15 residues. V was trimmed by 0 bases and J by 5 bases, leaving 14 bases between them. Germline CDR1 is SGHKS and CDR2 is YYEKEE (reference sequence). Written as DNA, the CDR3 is TGTGCCAGCAGCTTGGATCAGGGCGGGGGGACTGAAGCTTTCTTT. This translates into CASSLDQGGGTEAFF.

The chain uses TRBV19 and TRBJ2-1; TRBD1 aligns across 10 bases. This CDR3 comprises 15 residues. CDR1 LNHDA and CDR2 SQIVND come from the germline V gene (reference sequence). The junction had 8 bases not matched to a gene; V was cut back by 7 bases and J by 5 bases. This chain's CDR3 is CASNRDRGYDNEQFF. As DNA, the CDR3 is TGTGCCAGTAATCGGGACAGGGGTTACGACAATGAGCAGTTCTTC.

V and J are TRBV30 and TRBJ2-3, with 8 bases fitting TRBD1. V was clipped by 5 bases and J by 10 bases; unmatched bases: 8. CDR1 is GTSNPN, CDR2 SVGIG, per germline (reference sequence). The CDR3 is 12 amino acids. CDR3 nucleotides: TGTGCCTGGGGGAAAGGGGGACAGGCGCAGTATTTT. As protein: CAWGKGGQAQYF.

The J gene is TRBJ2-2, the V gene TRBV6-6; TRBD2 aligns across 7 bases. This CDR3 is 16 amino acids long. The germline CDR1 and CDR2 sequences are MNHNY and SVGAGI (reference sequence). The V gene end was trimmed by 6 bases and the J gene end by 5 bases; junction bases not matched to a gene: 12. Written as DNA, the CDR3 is TGTGCCAGCAGCCGATCTCCGGGGGGAGAAACCGGGGAGCTGTTTTTT. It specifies CASSRSPGGETGELFF.

The CDR3, as DNA: TGTGCCAGCAGCTTAGAGTTCCTCCCGGGGGGGACCCAGTACTTC. Its protein product is CASSLEFLPGGTQYF. The chain couples TRBV7-9 to TRBJ2-5, with 7 bases identical to TRBD2. V was clipped by 1 base and J by 7 bases; unmatched bases: 9. Germline values: CDR1 SEHNR, CDR2 FQNEAQ (reference sequence). The CDR3 extends over 15 amino acids.

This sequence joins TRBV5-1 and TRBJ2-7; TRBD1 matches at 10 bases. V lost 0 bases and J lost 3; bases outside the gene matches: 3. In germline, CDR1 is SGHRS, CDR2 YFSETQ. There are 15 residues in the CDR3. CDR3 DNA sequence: TGCGCCAGCAGCTTGGTTGGGACAGGGGACTACGAGCAGTACTTC. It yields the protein CASSLVGTGDYEQYF.

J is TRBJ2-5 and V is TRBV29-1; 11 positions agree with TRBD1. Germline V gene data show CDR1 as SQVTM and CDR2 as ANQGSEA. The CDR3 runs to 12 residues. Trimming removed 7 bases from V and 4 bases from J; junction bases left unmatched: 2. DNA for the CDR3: TGCAGCGCGGGACAGGGGGGAGAGACCCAGTACTTC. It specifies CSAGQGGETQYF. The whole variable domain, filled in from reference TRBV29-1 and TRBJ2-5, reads SAVISQKPSRDICQRGTSLTIQCQVDSQVTMMFWYRQQPGQSLTLIATANQGSEATYESGFVIDKFPISRPNLTFSTLTVSNMSPEDSSIYLCSAGQGGETQYFGPGTRLLVL.

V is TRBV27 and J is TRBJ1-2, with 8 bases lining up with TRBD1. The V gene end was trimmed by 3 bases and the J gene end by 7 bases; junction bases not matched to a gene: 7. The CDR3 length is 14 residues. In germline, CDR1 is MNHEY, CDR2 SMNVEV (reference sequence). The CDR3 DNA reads TGTGCCAGCAGTTTTTCCGACAGGGGAAGTGGCTACACCTTC. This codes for CASSFSDRGSGYTF.

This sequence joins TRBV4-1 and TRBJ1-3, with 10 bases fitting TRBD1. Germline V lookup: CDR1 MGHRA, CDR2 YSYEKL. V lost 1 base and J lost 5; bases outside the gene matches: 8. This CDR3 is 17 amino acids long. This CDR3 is CASSQGAGQGDRNTIYF. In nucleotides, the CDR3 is TGCGCCAGCAGCCAAGGCGCCGGACAGGGGGATAGAAACACCATATATTTT.